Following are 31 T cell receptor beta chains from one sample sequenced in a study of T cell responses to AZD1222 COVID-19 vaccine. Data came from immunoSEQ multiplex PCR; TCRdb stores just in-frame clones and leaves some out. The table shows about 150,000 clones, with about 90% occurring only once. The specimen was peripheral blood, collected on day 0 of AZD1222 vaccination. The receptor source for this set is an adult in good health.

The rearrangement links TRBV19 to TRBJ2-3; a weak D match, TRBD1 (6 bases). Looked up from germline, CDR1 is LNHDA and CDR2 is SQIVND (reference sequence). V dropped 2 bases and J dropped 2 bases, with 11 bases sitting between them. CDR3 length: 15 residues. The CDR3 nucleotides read TGTGCCAGTAGTATACAGGGGATAATCACAGATACGCAGTATTTT. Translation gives CASSIQGIITDTQYF.

CDR3 nucleotides: TGTGCCAGCAGGAGGACAGGCGATAATTCACCCCTCCACTTT. This gives the protein CASRRTGDNSPLHF. This chain uses TRBV6-5 with TRBJ1-6; 7 nucleotides line up with TRBD1. Germline lookup yields CDR1 MNHEY and CDR2 SVGAGI. V shed 6 bases, J shed 5 bases, and the junction held 4 bases outside the gene matches. The CDR3 contains 14 residues.

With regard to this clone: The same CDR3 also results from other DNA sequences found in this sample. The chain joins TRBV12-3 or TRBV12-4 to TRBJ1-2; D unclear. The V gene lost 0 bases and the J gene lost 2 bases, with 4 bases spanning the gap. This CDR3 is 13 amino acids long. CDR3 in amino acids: CASSLATNYGYTF. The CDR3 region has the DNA TGTGCCAGCAGTTTAGCCACAAACTATGGCTACACCTTC.

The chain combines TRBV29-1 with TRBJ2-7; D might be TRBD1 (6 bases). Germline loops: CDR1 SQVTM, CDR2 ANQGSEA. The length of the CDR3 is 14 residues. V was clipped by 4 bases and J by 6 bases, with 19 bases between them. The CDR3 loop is CSVGGFGGAGEQYF. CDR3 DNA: TGCAGCGTTGGAGGTTTTGGGGGCGCGGGCGAGCAGTACTTC.

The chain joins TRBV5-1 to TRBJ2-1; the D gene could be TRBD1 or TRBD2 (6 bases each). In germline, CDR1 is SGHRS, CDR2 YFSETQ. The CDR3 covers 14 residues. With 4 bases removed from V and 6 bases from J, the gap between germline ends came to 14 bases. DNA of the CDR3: TGCGCCAGCAGCGGGACACAGGGAGGCAATGAGCAGTTCTTC. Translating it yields CASSGTQGGNEQFF.

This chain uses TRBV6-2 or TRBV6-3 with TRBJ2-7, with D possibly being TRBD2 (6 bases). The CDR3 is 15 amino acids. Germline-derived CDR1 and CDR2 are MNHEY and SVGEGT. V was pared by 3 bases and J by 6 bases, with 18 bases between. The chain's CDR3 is CASSYMGLGHLEQYF. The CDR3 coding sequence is TGTGCCAGCAGTTATATGGGACTTGGCCATCTCGAGCAGTACTTC.

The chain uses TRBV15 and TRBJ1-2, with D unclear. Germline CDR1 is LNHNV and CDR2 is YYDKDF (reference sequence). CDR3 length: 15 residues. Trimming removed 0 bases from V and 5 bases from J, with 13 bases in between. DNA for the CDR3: TGTGCCACCAGCAGAGATCACCTACAGTCTTATGGCTACACCTTC. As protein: CATSRDHLQSYGYTF.

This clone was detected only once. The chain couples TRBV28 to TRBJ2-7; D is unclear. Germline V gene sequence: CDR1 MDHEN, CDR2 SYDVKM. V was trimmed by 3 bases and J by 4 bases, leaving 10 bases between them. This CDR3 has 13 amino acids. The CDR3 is CASSFTQRYEQYF. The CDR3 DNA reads TGTGCCAGCAGTTTCACGCAGAGATACGAGCAGTACTTC.

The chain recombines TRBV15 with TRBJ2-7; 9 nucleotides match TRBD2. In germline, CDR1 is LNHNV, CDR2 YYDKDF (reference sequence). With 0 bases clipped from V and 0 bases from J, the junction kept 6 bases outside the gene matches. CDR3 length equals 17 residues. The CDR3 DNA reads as TGTGCCACCAGCAGAGACCAAATAGCGGGAGCCTCCTACGAGCAGTACTTC. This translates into CATSRDQIAGASYEQYF.

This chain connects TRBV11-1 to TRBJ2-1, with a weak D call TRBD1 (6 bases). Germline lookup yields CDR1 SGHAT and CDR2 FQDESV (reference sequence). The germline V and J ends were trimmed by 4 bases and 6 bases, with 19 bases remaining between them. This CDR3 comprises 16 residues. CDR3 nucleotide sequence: TGTGCCAGCAGCTCGACACTAGGACAGTGGGGCAATGAGCAGTTCTTC. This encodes CASSSTLGQWGNEQFF.

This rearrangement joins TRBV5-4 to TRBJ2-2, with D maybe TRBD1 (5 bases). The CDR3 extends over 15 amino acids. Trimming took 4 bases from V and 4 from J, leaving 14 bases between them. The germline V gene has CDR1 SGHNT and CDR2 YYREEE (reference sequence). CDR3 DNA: TGTGCCAGCAGCCCGCCCGACAGACCCACCGGGGAGCTGTTTTTT. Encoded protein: CASSPPDRPTGELFF. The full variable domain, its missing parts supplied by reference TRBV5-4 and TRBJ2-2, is ETGVTQSPTHLIKTRGQQVTLRCSSQSGHNTVSWYQQALGQGPQFIFQYYREEENGRGNFPPRFSGLQFPNYSSELNVNALELDDSALYLCASSPPDRPTGELFFGEGSRLTVL.

CDR3 sequence (DNA): TGTGCCAGCAGCCCTGGGGGGCTAGCGGGCCTCGTCAATGAGCAGTTCTTC. Residues: CASSPGGLAGLVNEQFF. The chain couples TRBV5-8 to TRBJ2-1; 8 bases are shared with TRBD2. CDR1 and CDR2 from the germline V gene are SGHTS and YDEGEE. The CDR3 is 17 amino acids. After removal of 4 bases from V and 6 bases from J, the junction contained 15 bases not matched to a gene.

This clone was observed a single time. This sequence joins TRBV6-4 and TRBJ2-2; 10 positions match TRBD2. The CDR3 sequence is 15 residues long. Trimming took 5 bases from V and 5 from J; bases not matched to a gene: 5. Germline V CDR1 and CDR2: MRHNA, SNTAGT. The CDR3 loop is CASSPLAGVTGELFF. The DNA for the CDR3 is TGTGCCAGCAGTCCGCTAGCGGGAGTTACCGGGGAGCTGTTTTTT.

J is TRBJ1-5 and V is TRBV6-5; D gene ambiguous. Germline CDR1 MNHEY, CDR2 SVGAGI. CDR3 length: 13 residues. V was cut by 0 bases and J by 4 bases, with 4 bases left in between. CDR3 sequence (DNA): TGTGCCAGCAGTTACTCGAAGAATCAGCCCCAGCATTTT. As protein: CASSYSKNQPQHF.

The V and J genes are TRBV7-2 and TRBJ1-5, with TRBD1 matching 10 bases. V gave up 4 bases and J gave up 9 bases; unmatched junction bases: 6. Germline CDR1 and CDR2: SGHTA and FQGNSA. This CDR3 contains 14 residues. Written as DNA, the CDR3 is TGTGCCAGCAGCTCGGGACAGGGGACGGTGCCCCAGCATTTT. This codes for CASSSGQGTVPQHF. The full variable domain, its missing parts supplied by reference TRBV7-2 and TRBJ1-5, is GAGVSQSPSNKVTEKGKDVELRCDPISGHTALYWYRQSLGQGLEFLIYFQGNSAPDKSGLPSDRFSAERTGGSVSTLTIQRTQQEDSAVYLCASSSGQGTVPQHFGDGTRLSIL.

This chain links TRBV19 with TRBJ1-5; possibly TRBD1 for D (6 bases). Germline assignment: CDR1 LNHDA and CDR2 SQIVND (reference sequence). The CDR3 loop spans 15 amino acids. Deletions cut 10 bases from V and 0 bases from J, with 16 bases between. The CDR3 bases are TGTGCCACCTCGAGGGGGGTGGATAGCAATCAGCCCCAGCATTTT. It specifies CATSRGVDSNQPQHF.

The DNA for the CDR3 is TGTGCCAGCAGACTGCAAGGGGGTTCTAACTATGGCTACACCTTC. Amino acids: CASRLQGGSNYGYTF. The genes are TRBV5-4 and TRBJ1-2, with a tentative D call TRBD1 (6 bases). Between the trimmed V and J ends, which lost 5 bases and 0 bases, there was a span of 14 bases. From germline, CDR1 is SGHNT and CDR2 YYREEE (reference sequence). This CDR3 contains 15 residues.

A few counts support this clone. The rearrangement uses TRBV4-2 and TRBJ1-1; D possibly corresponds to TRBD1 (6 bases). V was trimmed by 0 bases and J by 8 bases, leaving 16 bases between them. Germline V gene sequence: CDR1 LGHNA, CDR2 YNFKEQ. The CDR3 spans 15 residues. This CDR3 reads CASSQDTGMTTEAFF. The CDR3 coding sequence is TGTGCCAGCAGCCAAGATACAGGGATGACTACAGAAGCTTTCTTT.

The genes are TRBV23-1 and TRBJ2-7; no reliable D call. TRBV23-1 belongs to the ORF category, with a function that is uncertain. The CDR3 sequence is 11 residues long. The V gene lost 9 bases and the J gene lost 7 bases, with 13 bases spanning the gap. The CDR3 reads CASGAFGEQYF. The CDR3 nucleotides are TGCGCCAGTGGAGCTTTTGGGGAGCAGTACTTC.

DNA for the CDR3: TGTGCCAGCAGTGCAGGAACACCCACAGATACGCAGTATTTT. Translated: CASSAGTPTDTQYF. The chain employs TRBV6-4 and TRBJ2-3; D is unclear. V was clipped by 4 bases and J by 2 bases, with 10 bases between them. The V gene's germline CDR1 is MRHNA and CDR2 SNTAGT. This CDR3 contains 14 residues.

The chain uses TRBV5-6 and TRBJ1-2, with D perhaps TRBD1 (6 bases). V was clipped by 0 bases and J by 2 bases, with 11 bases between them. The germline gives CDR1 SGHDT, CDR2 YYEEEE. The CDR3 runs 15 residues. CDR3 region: CASSLAPGTNYGYTF. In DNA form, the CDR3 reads TGTGCCAGCAGCTTGGCCCCCGGGACAAACTATGGCTACACCTTC.

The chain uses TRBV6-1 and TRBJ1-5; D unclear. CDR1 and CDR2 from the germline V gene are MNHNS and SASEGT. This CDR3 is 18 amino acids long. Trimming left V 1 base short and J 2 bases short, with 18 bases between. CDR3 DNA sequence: TGTGCCAGCAGTGAAGGTGACCGCCCGGGGATTGGCAATCAGCCCCAGCATTTT. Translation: CASSEGDRPGIGNQPQHF.

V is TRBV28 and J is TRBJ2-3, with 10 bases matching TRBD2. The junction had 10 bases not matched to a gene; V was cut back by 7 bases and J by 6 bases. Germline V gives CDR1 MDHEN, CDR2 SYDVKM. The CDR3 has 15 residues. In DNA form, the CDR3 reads TGTGCCAGCACAGCGGGAGGGATCTGGCATGATACGCAGTATTTT. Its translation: CASTAGGIWHDTQYF.

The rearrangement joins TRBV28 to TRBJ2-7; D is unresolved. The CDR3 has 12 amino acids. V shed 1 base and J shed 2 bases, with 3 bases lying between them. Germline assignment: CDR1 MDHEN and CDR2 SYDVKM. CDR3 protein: CASSLSTYEQYF. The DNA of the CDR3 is TGTGCCAGCAGTTTATCCACCTACGAGCAGTACTTC.

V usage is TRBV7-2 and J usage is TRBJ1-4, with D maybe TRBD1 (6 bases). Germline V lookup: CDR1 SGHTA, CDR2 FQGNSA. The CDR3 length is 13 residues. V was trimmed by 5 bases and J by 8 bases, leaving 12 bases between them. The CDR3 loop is CASSQGDREKLFF. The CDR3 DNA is TGTGCCAGCAGCCAAGGCGACAGGGAAAAACTGTTTTTT.

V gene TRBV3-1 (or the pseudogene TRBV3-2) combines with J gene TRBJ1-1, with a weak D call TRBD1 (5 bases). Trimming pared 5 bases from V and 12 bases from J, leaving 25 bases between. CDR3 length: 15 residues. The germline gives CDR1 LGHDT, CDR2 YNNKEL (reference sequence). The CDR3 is CASSDRDATHDWTFF. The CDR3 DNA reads TGTGCCAGCAGCGACCGGGACGCCACCCACGATTGGACTTTCTTT.

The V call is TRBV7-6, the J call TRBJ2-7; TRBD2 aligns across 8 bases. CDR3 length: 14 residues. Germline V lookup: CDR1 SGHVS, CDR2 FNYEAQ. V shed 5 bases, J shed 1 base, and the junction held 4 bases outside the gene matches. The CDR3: CASSRAGASYEQYF. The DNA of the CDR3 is TGTGCCAGCAGCCGAGCGGGAGCGTCCTACGAGCAGTACTTC.

The CDR3 DNA reads as TGTGCCAGCGGCAGGGGATATCAGCCCCAGCATTTT. Translating it yields CASGRGYQPQHF. The chain has TRBV6-5 and TRBJ1-5; weak D call: TRBD1 (6 bases). Trimming took 8 bases from V and 5 from J, leaving 10 bases between them. CDR1 is MNHEY and CDR2 is SVGAGI in the germline V gene. This CDR3 is built from 12 residues.

This chain's CDR3 is CASRGQSNQPQHF. The CDR3 nucleotides are TGCGCCAGCAGGGGACAGAGCAATCAGCCCCAGCATTTT. The chain has TRBV10-1 and TRBJ1-5; 7 bases agree with TRBD1. CDR1 is WNHNN and CDR2 is SYGVQD in the germline V gene (reference sequence). With V trimmed by 6 bases and J by 1 base, 0 bases remained unmatched. This CDR3 is built from 13 residues.

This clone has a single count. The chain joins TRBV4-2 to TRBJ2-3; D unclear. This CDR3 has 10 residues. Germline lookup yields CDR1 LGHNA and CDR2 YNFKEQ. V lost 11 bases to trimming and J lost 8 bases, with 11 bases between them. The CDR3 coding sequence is TGTGCCTACACCTCCGGTACGCAGTATTTT. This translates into CAYTSGTQYF.

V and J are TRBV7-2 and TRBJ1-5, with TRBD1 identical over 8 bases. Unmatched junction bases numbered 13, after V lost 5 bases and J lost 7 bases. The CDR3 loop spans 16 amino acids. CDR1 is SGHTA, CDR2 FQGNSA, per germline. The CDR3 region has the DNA TGTGCCAGCAGCCCCACAGGACAGGGTATGGTCCAGCCCCAGCATTTT. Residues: CASSPTGQGMVQPQHF.